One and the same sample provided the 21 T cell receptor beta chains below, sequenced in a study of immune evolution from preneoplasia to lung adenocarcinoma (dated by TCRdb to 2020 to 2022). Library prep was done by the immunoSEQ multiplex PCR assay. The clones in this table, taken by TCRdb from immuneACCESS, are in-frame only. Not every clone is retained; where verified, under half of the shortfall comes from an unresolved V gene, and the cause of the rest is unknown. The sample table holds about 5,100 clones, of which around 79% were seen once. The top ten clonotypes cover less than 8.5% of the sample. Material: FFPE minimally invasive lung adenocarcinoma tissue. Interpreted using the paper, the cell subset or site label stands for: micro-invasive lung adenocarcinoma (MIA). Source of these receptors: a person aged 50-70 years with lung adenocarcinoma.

Here the CDR3 reads CASSEVAEASYEQYF. CDR3 nucleotide sequence: TGTGCCAGCAGTGAAGTAGCGGAGGCCTCCTACGAGCAGTACTTC. V gene TRBV6-1 combines with J gene TRBJ2-7; weak D call: TRBD2 (6 bases). The CDR3 consists of 15 residues. Germline V CDR1 and CDR2: MNHNS, SASEGT. V dropped 1 base and J dropped 0 bases, with 10 bases sitting between them.

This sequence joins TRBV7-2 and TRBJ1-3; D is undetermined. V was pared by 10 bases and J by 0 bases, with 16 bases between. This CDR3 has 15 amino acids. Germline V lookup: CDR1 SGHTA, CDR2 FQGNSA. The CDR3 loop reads CATHTRPLSGNTIYF. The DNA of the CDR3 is TGTGCCACCCATACCCGACCGCTCTCTGGAAACACCATATATTTT.

The CDR3 region is CASSLYSSYEQYF. CDR3 coding DNA: TGTGCCAGCAGCTTATATAGCTCCTACGAGCAGTACTTC. The V gene is TRBV5-8, the J gene TRBJ2-7, with D hard to call. This CDR3 contains 13 residues. V was clipped by 2 bases and J by 0 bases, with 6 bases between them. Germline values: CDR1 SGHTS, CDR2 YDEGEE.

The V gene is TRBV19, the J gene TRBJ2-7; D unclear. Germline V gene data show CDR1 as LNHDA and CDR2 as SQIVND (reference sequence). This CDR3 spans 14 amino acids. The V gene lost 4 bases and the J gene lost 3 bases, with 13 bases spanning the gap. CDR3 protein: CASSRSGTLYEQYF. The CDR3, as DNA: TGTGCCAGTAGTAGGTCAGGAACACTCTACGAGCAGTACTTC.

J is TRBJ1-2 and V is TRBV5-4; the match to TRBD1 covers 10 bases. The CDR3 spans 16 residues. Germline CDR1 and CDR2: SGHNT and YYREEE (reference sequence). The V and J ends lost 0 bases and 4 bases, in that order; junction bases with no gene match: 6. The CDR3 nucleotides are TGTGCCAGCAGCTTGGCCGGGACAGGGGCATCCTATGGCTACACCTTC. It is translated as CASSLAGTGASYGYTF.

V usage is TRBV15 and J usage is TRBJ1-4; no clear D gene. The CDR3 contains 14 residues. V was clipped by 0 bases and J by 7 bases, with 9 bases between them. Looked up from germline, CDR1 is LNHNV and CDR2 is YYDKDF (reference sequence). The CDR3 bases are TGTGCCACCAGCAGAGATGAGAAGGGTGAAAAACTGTTTTTT. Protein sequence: CATSRDEKGEKLFF.

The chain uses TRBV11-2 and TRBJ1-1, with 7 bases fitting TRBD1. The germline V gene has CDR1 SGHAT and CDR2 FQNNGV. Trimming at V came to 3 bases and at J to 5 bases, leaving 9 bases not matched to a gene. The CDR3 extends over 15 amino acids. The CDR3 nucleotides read TGTGCCAGCAGCTTGACAGGGTTGGGGAAAACTGAAGCTTTCTTT. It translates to CASSLTGLGKTEAFF.

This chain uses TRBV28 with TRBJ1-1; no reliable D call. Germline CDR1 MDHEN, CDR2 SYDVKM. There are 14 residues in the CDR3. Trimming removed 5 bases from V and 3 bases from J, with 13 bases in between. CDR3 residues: CASSLLEWDTEAFF. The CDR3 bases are TGTGCCAGCAGTCTACTCGAGTGGGACACTGAAGCTTTCTTT. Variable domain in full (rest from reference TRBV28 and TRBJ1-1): DVKVTQSSRYLVKRTGEKVFLECVQDMDHENMFWYRQDPGLGLRLIYFSYDVKMKEKGDIPEGYSVSREKKERFSLILESASTNQTSMYLCASSLLEWDTEAFFGQGTRLTVV.

CDR3 loop: CASSEDRGFTEAFF. CDR3 nucleotides: TGTGCCAGCAGTGAAGACAGGGGTTTCACTGAAGCTTTCTTT. The rearrangement uses TRBV2 and TRBJ1-1; 7 positions agree with TRBD1. Looked up from germline, CDR1 is SNHLY and CDR2 is FYNNEI. Trimming at V came to 1 base and at J to 4 bases, leaving 3 bases not matched to a gene. The CDR3 runs 14 residues.

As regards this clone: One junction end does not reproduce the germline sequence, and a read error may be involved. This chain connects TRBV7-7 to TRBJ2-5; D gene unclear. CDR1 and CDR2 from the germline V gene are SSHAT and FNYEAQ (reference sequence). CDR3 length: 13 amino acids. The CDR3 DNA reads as TGTGCTAGCAGCTTAGATTTGTTGGAGACCCAGTACTTC. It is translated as CASSLDLLETQYF.

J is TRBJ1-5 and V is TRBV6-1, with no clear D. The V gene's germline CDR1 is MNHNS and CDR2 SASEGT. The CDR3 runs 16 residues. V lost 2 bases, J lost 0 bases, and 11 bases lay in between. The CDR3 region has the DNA TGTGCCAGCAGTGAACTGGACCAATATAGCAATCAGCCCCAGCATTTT. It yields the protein CASSELDQYSNQPQHF.

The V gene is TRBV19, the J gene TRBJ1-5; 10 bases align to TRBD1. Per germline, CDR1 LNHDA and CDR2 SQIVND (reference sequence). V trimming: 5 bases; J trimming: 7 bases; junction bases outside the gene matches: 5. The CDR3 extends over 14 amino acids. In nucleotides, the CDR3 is TGTGCCAGTAGTTCCGACAGGGGGCGACAGCCCCAGCATTTT. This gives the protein CASSSDRGRQPQHF.

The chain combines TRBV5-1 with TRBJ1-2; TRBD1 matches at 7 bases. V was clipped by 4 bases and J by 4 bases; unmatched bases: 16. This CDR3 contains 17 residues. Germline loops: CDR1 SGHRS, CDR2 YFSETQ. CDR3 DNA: TGCGCCAGCAGCGCGACAGGGAGTGGCCTACGAGGCTATGGCTACACCTTC. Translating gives CASSATGSGLRGYGYTF.

CDR3 DNA: TGTGCCAGCAGCGGCTCGAACACTGAAGCTTTCTTT. Amino acid sequence: CASSGSNTEAFF. The gene calls are TRBV9 and TRBJ1-1; D call uncertain. Trimming stripped 3 bases from V and 1 base from J, with 4 bases between. CDR3 size: 12 residues. The germline gives CDR1 SGDLS, CDR2 YYNGEE.

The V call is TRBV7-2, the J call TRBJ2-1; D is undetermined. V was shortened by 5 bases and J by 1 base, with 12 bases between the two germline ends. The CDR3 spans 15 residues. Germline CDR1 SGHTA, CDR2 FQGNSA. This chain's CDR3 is CASSPGEASYNEQFF. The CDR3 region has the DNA TGTGCCAGCAGCCCCGGAGAAGCGTCCTACAATGAGCAGTTCTTC.

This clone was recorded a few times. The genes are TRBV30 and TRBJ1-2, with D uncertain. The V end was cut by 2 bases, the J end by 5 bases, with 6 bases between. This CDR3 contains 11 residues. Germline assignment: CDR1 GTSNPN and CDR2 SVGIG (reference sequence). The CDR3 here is CAWSLRYGYTF. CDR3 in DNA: TGTGCCTGGAGTTTACGGTATGGCTACACCTTC. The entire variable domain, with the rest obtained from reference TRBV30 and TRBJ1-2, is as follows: SQTIHQWPATLVQPVGSPLSLECTVEGTSNPNLYWYRQAAGRGLQLLFYSVGIGQISSEVPQNLSASRPQDRQFILSSKKLLLSDSGFYLCAWSLRYGYTFGSGTRLTVV.

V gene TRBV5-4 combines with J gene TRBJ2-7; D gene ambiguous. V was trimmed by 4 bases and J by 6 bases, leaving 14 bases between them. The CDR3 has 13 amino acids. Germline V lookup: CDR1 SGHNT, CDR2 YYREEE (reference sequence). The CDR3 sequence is CASSPGQAFEQYF. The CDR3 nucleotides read TGTGCCAGCAGCCCCGGCCAGGCTTTCGAGCAGTACTTC. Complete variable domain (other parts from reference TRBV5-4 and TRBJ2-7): ETGVTQSPTHLIKTRGQQVTLRCSSQSGHNTVSWYQQALGQGPQFIFQYYREEENGRGNFPPRFSGLQFPNYSSELNVNALELDDSALYLCASSPGQAFEQYFGPGTRLTVT.

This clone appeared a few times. As DNA, the CDR3 is TGTGCCAGCAGCCGGACAGGGCCGCGAGAGACCCAGTACTTC. This encodes CASSRTGPRETQYF. The chain has TRBV7-9 and TRBJ2-5, with TRBD1 identical over 8 bases. V gave up 5 bases and J gave up 4 bases; unmatched junction bases: 6. The germline V gene has CDR1 SEHNR and CDR2 FQNEAQ (reference sequence). CDR3 length equals 14 residues.

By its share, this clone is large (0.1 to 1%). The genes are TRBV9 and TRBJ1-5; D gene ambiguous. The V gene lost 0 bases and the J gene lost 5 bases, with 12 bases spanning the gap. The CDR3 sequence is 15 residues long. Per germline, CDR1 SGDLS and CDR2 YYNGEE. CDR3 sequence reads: CASSVGVGKDQPQHF. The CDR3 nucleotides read TGTGCCAGCAGCGTAGGTGTGGGGAAGGATCAGCCCCAGCATTTT. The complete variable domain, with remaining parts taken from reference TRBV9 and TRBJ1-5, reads DSGVTQTPKHLITATGQRVTLRCSPRSGDLSVYWYQQSLDQGLQFLIQYYNGEERAKGNILERFSAQQFPDLHSELNLSSLELGDSALYFCASSVGVGKDQPQHFGDGTRLSIL.

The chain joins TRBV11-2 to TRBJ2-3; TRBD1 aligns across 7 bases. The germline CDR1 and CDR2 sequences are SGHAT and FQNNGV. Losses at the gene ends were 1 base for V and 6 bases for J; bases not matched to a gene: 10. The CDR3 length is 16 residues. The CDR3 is CASSLVTGQGDDTQYF. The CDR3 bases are TGTGCCAGCAGCTTAGTAACAGGGCAGGGGGACGATACGCAGTATTTT.

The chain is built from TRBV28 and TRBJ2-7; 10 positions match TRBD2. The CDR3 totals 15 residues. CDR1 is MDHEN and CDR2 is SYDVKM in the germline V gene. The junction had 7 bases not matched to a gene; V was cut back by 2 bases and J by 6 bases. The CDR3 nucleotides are TGTGCCAGCAGTTTAAGAGGGACTAGCGTCCGCGAGCAGTACTTC. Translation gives CASSLRGTSVREQYF.